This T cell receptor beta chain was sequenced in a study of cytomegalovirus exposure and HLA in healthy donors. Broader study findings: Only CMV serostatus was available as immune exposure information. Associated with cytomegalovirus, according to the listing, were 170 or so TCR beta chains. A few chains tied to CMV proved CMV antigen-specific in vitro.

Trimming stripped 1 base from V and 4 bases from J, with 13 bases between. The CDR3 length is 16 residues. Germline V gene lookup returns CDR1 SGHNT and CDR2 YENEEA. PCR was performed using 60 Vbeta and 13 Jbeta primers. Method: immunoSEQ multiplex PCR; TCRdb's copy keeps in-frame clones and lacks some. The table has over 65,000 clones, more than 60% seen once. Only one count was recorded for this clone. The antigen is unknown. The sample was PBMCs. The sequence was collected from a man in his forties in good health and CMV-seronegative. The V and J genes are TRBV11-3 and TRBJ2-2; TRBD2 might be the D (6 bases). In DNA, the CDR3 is TGTGCCAGCAGCTTAGGGAGGGATCCCAGCACCGGGGAGCTGTTTTTT. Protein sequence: CASSLGRDPSTGELFF.